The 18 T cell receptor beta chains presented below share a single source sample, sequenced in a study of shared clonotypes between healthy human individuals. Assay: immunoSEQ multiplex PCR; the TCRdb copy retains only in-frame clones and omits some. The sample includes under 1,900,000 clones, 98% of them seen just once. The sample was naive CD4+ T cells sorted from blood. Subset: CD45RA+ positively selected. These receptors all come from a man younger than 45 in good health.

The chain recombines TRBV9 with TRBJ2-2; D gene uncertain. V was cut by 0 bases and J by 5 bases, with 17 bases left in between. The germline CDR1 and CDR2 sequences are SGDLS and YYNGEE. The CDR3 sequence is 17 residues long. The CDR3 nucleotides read TGTGCCAGCAGCGTAGTAGTCACTGCAAAGTCGACCGGGGAGCTGTTTTTT. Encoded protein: CASSVVVTAKSTGELFF.

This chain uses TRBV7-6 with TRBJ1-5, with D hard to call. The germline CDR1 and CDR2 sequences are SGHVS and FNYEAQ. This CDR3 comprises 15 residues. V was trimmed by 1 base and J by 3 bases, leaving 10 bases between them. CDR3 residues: CASSLDGMSNQPQHF. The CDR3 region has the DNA TGTGCCAGCAGCTTAGACGGAATGTCCAATCAGCCCCAGCATTTT.

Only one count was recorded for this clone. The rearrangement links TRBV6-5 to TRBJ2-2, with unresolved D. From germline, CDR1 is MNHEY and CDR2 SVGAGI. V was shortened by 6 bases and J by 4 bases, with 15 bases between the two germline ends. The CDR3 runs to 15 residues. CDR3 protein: CASRQFPASTGELFF. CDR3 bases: TGTGCCAGCAGGCAGTTCCCCGCTAGCACCGGGGAGCTGTTTTTT.

CDR3 nucleotide sequence: TGTGCCGCAGGGACCCCGGACAGGGTATACAATGAGCAGTTCTTC. Protein: CAAGTPDRVYNEQFF. V gene TRBV19 combines with J gene TRBJ2-1; 8 bases align to TRBD1. J was trimmed by 4 bases and V by 11 bases; bases with no gene match: 13. The CDR3 length is 15 residues. CDR1 LNHDA and CDR2 SQIVND come from the germline V gene (reference sequence).

The CDR3 region has the DNA TGCGCCAGCAGCTCCGGACTAGCGGGAGGGAAGAAATCCTACAATGAGCAGTTCTTC. Its translation: CASSSGLAGGKKSYNEQFF. The rearrangement joins TRBV5-1 to TRBJ2-1; 15 bases align to TRBD2. This CDR3 contains 19 residues. J lost 1 base, V lost 3 bases, and 8 bases had no gene match. Germline lookup yields CDR1 SGHRS and CDR2 YFSETQ.

In DNA form, the CDR3 reads TGCGCCAGCAGCCGGACAGACACCAACACCGGGGAGCTGTTTTTT. Translated, it gives CASSRTDTNTGELFF. V and J are TRBV4-3 and TRBJ2-2; TRBD1 is a possible D gene (6 bases). Germline loops: CDR1 LGHNA, CDR2 YSLEER. The ends were cut back, 4 bases at V and 2 bases at J, with 11 bases in the middle. CDR3 length: 15 amino acids.

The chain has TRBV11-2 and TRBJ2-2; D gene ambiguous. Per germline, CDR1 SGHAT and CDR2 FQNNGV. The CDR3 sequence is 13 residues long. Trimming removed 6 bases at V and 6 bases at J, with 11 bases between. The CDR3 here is CASSLILSGELFF. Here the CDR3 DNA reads TGTGCCAGCAGTCTCATTTTATCCGGGGAGCTGTTTTTT.

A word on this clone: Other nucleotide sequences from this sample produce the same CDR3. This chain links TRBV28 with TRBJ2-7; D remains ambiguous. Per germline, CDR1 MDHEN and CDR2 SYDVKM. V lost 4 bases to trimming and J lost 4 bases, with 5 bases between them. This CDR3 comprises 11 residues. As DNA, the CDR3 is TGTGCCAGCAGTTCTCAATACGAGCAGTACTTC. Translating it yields CASSSQYEQYF.

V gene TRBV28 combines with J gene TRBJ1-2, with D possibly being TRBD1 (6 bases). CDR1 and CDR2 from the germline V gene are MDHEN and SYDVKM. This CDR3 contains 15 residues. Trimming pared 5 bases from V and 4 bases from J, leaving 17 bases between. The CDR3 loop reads CASSLPDRTSYGYTF. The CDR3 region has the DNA TGTGCCAGCAGTCTACCGGACAGAACCTCCTATGGCTACACCTTC.

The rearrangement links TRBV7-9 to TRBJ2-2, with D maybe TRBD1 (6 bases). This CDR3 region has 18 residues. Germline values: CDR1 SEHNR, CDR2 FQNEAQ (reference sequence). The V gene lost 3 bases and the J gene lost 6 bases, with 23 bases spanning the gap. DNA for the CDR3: TGTGCCAGCAGCTTCAATCTCGGTCCAGGGGTGGTAGCCGGGGAGCTGTTTTTT. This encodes CASSFNLGPGVVAGELFF.

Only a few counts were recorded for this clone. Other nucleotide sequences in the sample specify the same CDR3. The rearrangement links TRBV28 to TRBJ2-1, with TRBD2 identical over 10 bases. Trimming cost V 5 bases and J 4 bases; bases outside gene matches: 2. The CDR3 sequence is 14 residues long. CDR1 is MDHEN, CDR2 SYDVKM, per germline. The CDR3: CASSRTSGYNEQFF. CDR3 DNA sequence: TGTGCCAGCAGTCGGACTAGCGGATACAATGAGCAGTTCTTC.

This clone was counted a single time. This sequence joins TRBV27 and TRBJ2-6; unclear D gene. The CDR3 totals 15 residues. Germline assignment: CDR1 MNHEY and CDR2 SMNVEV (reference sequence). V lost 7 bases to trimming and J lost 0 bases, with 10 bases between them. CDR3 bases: TGTGCCAGCAAGGAATTGCCCTCTGGGGCCAACGTCCTGACTTTC. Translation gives CASKELPSGANVLTF.

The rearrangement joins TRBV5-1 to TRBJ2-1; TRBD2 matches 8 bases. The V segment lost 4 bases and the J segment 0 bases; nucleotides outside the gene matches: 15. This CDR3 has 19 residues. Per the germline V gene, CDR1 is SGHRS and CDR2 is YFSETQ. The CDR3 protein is CASSLAGGGRLSSYNEQFF. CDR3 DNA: TGCGCCAGCAGCCTCGCGGGAGGAGGGCGATTAAGCTCCTACAATGAGCAGTTCTTC.

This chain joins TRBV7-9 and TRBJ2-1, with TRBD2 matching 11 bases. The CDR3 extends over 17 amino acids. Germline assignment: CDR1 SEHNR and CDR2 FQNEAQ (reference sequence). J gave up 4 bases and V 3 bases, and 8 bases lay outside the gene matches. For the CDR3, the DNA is TGTGCCAGCAGCTTTCTCTCTAGCGGGAGGCTTTACAATGAGCAGTTCTTC. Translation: CASSFLSSGRLYNEQFF.

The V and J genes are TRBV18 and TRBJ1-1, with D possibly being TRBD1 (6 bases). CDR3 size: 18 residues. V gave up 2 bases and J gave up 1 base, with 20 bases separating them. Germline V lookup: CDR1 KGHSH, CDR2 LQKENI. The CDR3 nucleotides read TGTGCCAGCTCACCAAAATCCCTAAACAGGGCTTCGAACACTGAAGCTTTCTTT. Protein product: CASSPKSLNRASNTEAFF.

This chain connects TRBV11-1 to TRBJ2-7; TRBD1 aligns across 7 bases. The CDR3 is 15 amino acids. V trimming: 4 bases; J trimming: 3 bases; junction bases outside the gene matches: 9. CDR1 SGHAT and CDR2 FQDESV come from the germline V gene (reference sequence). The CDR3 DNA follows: TGTGCCAGCAGCTGGGTGGGGACAGCAGTCTACGAGCAGTACTTC. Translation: CASSWVGTAVYEQYF.

CDR3 in amino acids: CASSQGELSYNEQFF. For the CDR3, the DNA is TGTGCCAGCAGCCAGGGGGAGTTGTCCTACAATGAGCAGTTCTTC. This chain connects TRBV14 to TRBJ2-1, with D tentatively TRBD1 or TRBD2 (5 bases each). The V end lost 3 bases, the J end lost 1 base, and 10 bases lay between the germline ends. Germline CDR1 SGHDN, CDR2 FVKESK. The CDR3 is 15 residues long.

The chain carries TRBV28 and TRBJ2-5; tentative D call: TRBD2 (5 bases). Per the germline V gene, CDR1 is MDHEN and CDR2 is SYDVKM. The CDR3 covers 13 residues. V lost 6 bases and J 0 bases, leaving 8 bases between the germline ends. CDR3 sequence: CASSLDYQETQYF. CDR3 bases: TGTGCCAGCAGCCTGGACTACCAAGAGACCCAGTACTTC.